The 25 T cell receptor beta chains reported below all come from one sample, sequenced in a study of blood T cell repertoires in COVID-19. Method: immunoSEQ multiplex PCR; TCRdb's copy keeps in-frame clones and lacks some. Of some 250,000 clones listed, 90% to 95% are singletons. Sequences were obtained from PBMCs or T cells enriched from blood (not recorded which). The receptors originated from a human donor in a cohort exposed to, infected with or recovered from COVID-19 (not recorded which). The donor label of this sample is uncertain.

J is TRBJ2-1 and V is TRBV13, with 9 positions matching TRBD2. The CDR3 totals 17 residues. CDR1 is PRHDT, CDR2 FYEKMQ, per germline (reference sequence). After removal of 2 bases from V and 9 bases from J, the junction contained 14 bases not matched to a gene. CDR3 protein: CASSLLGSGGGIGEQFF. As DNA, the CDR3 is TGTGCCAGCAGCTTACTGGGTAGCGGGGGCGGCATCGGTGAGCAGTTCTTC.

The rearrangement uses TRBV14 and TRBJ2-7; no firm D call. This CDR3 has 13 residues. V shed 0 bases and J shed 2 bases, with 5 bases lying between them. The germline V gene has CDR1 SGHDN and CDR2 FVKESK. The CDR3 DNA reads as TGTGCCAGCAGCCAAGACGGAGCCTACGAGCAGTACTTC. Encoded protein: CASSQDGAYEQYF.

The CDR3 DNA sequence: TGTGCCAGCGGATACAAACGGGGAATCTATGGCTACACCTTC. Amino acids: CASGYKRGIYGYTF. The chain carries TRBV2 and TRBJ1-2; D is uncertain. V was clipped by 8 bases and J by 4 bases, with 17 bases between them. This CDR3 has 14 residues. From germline, CDR1 is SNHLY and CDR2 FYNNEI.

The chain joins TRBV19 to TRBJ1-3; no firm D call. The germline gives CDR1 LNHDA, CDR2 SQIVND (reference sequence). The CDR3 sequence is 16 residues long. Trimming stripped 7 bases from V and 4 bases from J, with 20 bases between. CDR3 loop: CASKDVWAGKGNTIYF. The CDR3, as DNA: TGTGCCAGTAAGGATGTCTGGGCCGGGAAGGGAAACACCATATATTTT.

The chain couples TRBV7-6 to TRBJ1-2, with D possibly TRBD1 on 6 matching bases. From germline, CDR1 is SGHVS and CDR2 FNYEAQ. CDR3 length: 14 amino acids. Between the trimmed V and J ends, which lost 8 bases and 8 bases, there was a span of 21 bases. CDR3 bases: TGTGCCAGCGGAATACCGTGGGGGGGCTACGGCTACACCTTC. Amino acids: CASGIPWGGYGYTF.

This chain joins TRBV6-5 and TRBJ2-7; D is ambiguous. The CDR3 has 12 residues. V was trimmed by 9 bases and J by 4 bases, leaving 13 bases between them. Looked up from germline, CDR1 is MNHEY and CDR2 is SVGAGI. Here the CDR3 reads CARQLRVYEQYF. CDR3 nucleotides: TGTGCCAGACAACTTCGGGTGTACGAGCAGTACTTC.

CDR3 region: CSGGGRGAPYEQYF. The CDR3 DNA follows: TGCAGCGGGGGGGGCAGGGGTGCCCCCTACGAGCAGTACTTC. J is TRBJ2-7 and V is TRBV29-1; D is possibly TRBD2 (7 bases). Per germline, CDR1 SQVTM and CDR2 ANQGSEA. Between the trimmed V and J ends, which lost 7 bases and 2 bases, there was a span of 18 bases. The CDR3 covers 14 residues.

V gene TRBV7-3 combines with J gene TRBJ1-1; 7 positions match TRBD1. The CDR3 is 13 amino acids. V lost 5 bases, J lost 3 bases, and 3 bases stayed unmatched. Per germline, CDR1 SGHTA and CDR2 FQGTGA. CDR3 residues: CASSPDRDTEAFF. In DNA, the CDR3 is TGTGCCAGCAGCCCTGACAGGGACACTGAAGCTTTCTTT.

The chain is built from TRBV6-1 and TRBJ2-1; 7 bases fit TRBD2. The CDR3 runs 15 residues. The V segment lost 0 bases and the J segment 8 bases; nucleotides outside the gene matches: 7. The germline V gene has CDR1 MNHNS and CDR2 SASEGT. CDR3 loop: CASSEALLATDEQFF. The CDR3 DNA reads as TGTGCCAGCAGTGAAGCGCTACTAGCGACGGATGAGCAGTTCTTC.

This clone was found once. The rearrangement joins TRBV7-2 to TRBJ2-1; 10 bases agree with TRBD2. The germline V gene encodes CDR1 SGHTA and CDR2 FQGNSA. V lost 3 bases and J lost 5; bases outside the gene matches: 7. The CDR3 is made up of 16 amino acids. The CDR3 sequence is CASSFPSGGPHNEQFF. Written as DNA, the CDR3 is TGTGCCAGCAGCTTCCCTAGCGGGGGCCCTCACAATGAGCAGTTCTTC. The complete variable domain, with remaining parts taken from reference TRBV7-2 and TRBJ2-1, reads GAGVSQSPSNKVTEKGKDVELRCDPISGHTALYWYRQSLGQGLEFLIYFQGNSAPDKSGLPSDRFSAERTGGSVSTLTIQRTQQEDSAVYLCASSFPSGGPHNEQFFGPGTRLTVL.

The chain couples TRBV6-6 to TRBJ1-1; tentative D call: TRBD1 (5 bases). The length of the CDR3 is 14 residues. V dropped 6 bases and J dropped 1 base, with 12 bases sitting between them. Per the germline V gene, CDR1 is MNHNY and CDR2 is SVGAGI (reference sequence). CDR3 bases: TGTGCCAGCAGAAACGGACATCGGAACACTGAAGCTTTCTTT. Encoded protein: CASRNGHRNTEAFF.

With respect to this clone: This CDR3 is also generated by other DNA sequences in the sample. The chain has TRBV6-5 and TRBJ1-6; 10 bases agree with TRBD1. Germline CDR1 and CDR2: MNHEY and SVGAGI. This CDR3 contains 15 residues. V was clipped by 2 bases and J by 7 bases; unmatched bases: 2. CDR3 nucleotide sequence: TGTGCCAGCAGTTACGAGGACAGGGGGAATTCACCCCTCCACTTT. Translating gives CASSYEDRGNSPLHF.

This clone showed up just once. This chain connects TRBV9 to TRBJ2-3; D is perhaps TRBD1 (5 bases). This CDR3 is built from 13 residues. Germline CDR1 and CDR2: SGDLS and YYNGEE. Trimming left V 6 bases short and J 3 bases short, with 11 bases between. CDR3 protein: CASKGQGTDTQYF. Written as DNA, the CDR3 is TGTGCCAGCAAGGGGCAGGGAACAGATACGCAGTATTTT.

V usage is TRBV3-1 (or the pseudogene TRBV3-2) and J usage is TRBJ2-5; 7 nucleotides line up with TRBD1. The trim removed 4 bases at V and 5 bases at J, leaving 10 bases unmatched. The CDR3 covers 15 residues. Per the germline V gene, CDR1 is LGHDT and CDR2 is YNNKEL (reference sequence). CDR3 DNA: TGTGCCAGCAGCCTCGACAGGGTGAGGAGTGAGACCCAGTACTTC. The encoded protein is CASSLDRVRSETQYF.

The chain recombines TRBV30 with TRBJ2-5; 15 positions agree with TRBD2. The length of the CDR3 is 15 residues. The trim removed 4 bases at V and 9 bases at J, leaving 9 bases unmatched. Germline V gene lookup returns CDR1 GTSNPN and CDR2 SVGIG (reference sequence). CDR3 amino acids: CAWNQRTSGGESQYF. CDR3 in DNA: TGTGCCTGGAACCAAAGGACTAGCGGGGGGGAATCCCAGTACTTC.

CDR3 DNA: TGTGCCACAGCGCGGGGTAGCACTAATGAAAAACTGTTTTTT. Protein product: CATARGSTNEKLFF. The gene calls are TRBV2 and TRBJ1-4; D call uncertain. The CDR3 extends over 14 amino acids. V shed 10 bases and J shed 2 bases, with 14 bases lying between them. The germline V gene has CDR1 SNHLY and CDR2 FYNNEI. The whole variable domain, filled in from reference TRBV2 and TRBJ1-4, reads EPEVTQTPSHQVTQMGQEVILRCVPISNHLYFYWYRQILGQKVEFLVSFYNNEISEKSEIFDDQFSVERPDGSNFTLKIRSTKLEDSAMYFCATARGSTNEKLFFGSGTQLSVL.

The CDR3 reads CASSSQGYTGELFF. Written as DNA, the CDR3 is TGTGCCAGCAGCTCGCAGGGGTACACCGGGGAGCTGTTTTTT. This chain uses TRBV7-3 with TRBJ2-2; possibly TRBD1 for D (6 bases). Trimming removed 4 bases at V and 3 bases at J, with 9 bases between. The CDR3 length is 14 residues. Germline CDR1 and CDR2: SGHTA and FQGTGA.

V and J are TRBV28 and TRBJ1-4; 8 positions agree with TRBD1. This CDR3 contains 14 residues. The ends lost 5 bases at V and 6 bases at J; junction bases unmatched: 5. Germline V gene lookup returns CDR1 MDHEN and CDR2 SYDVKM. In DNA, the CDR3 is TGTGCCAGCAGTACAGGGGGTCGGCATGAAAAACTGTTTTTT. Amino acids: CASSTGGRHEKLFF. Looking up the rest from reference TRBV28 and TRBJ1-4 gives the full variable domain: DVKVTQSSRYLVKRTGEKVFLECVQDMDHENMFWYRQDPGLGLRLIYFSYDVKMKEKGDIPEGYSVSREKKERFSLILESASTNQTSMYLCASSTGGRHEKLFFGSGTQLSVL.

This chain joins TRBV19 and TRBJ1-2; 7 positions agree with TRBD1. V lost 5 bases and J lost 6; bases outside the gene matches: 9. There are 14 residues in the CDR3. From germline, CDR1 is LNHDA and CDR2 SQIVND (reference sequence). The CDR3 coding sequence is TGTGCCAGTAGTTACAGGGGAGGACTTAATGGCTACACCTTC. This gives the protein CASSYRGGLNGYTF.

The rearrangement joins TRBV30 to TRBJ2-3; 12 nucleotides line up with TRBD2. The length of the CDR3 is 15 residues. The germline CDR1 and CDR2 sequences are GTSNPN and SVGIG (reference sequence). V trimming: 2 bases; J trimming: 4 bases; junction bases outside the gene matches: 4. The CDR3 reads CAWSWTSGASDTQYF. In nucleotides, the CDR3 is TGTGCCTGGAGTTGGACTAGCGGGGCTTCAGATACGCAGTATTTT.

This rearrangement joins TRBV5-4 to TRBJ2-1, with 8 bases that match TRBD1. Germline V gene data show CDR1 as SGHNT and CDR2 as YYREEE (reference sequence). The CDR3 runs to 12 residues. The ends lost 6 bases at V and 7 bases at J; junction bases unmatched: 3. The CDR3 DNA is TGTGCCAGCATGGACAGGGTGAATGAGCAGTTCTTC. This sequence encodes CASMDRVNEQFF.

The rearrangement joins TRBV30 to TRBJ1-4; TRBD1 aligns across 8 bases. CDR3 length: 12 residues. V trimming: 1 base; J trimming: 11 bases; junction bases outside the gene matches: 3. Germline V gene data show CDR1 as GTSNPN and CDR2 as SVGIG (reference sequence). The CDR3 is CAWSDHRGKLFF. CDR3 in DNA: TGTGCCTGGAGTGACCACAGGGGGAAACTGTTTTTT.

This chain connects TRBV29-1 to TRBJ1-2; perhaps TRBD1 as D (5 bases). V lost 8 bases and J lost 4, with 17 bases in between. Germline CDR1 and CDR2: SQVTM and ANQGSEA. This CDR3 is 13 amino acids long. The CDR3 DNA reads TGCAGCCCTTCCCTCAGGGAAGGCTATGGCTACACCTTC. Its translation: CSPSLREGYGYTF. The variable domain in full, completed from reference TRBV29-1 and TRBJ1-2, reads SAVISQKPSRDICQRGTSLTIQCQVDSQVTMMFWYRQQPGQSLTLIATANQGSEATYESGFVIDKFPISRPNLTFSTLTVSNMSPEDSSIYLCSPSLREGYGYTFGSGTRLTVV.

CDR3 nucleotides: TGTGCCAGCAGCCCCGGGACAGCCTCTGGAAACACCATATATTTT. This gives the protein CASSPGTASGNTIYF. V is TRBV5-6 and J is TRBJ1-3; 7 nucleotides line up with TRBD1. The CDR3 is 15 residues long. Germline CDR1 reads SGHDT; CDR2 reads YYEEEE. V shed 4 bases and J 0 bases; nucleotides not matched to a gene: 4.

The chain's CDR3 is CASSQDFGGPPDTQYF. The CDR3 bases are TGTGCCAGCAGCCAAGATTTCGGGGGGCCCCCAGATACGCAGTATTTT. The chain recombines TRBV3-1 (or the pseudogene TRBV3-2) with TRBJ2-3, with a possible D match to TRBD2 (7 bases). V lost 0 bases and J 4 bases, leaving 14 bases between the germline ends. CDR1 and CDR2 (germline): LGHDT, YNNKEL (reference sequence). This CDR3 contains 16 residues.